A single TCR beta chain is shown here with its context. No antigen is known for it. This sample is part of a study of STAT5B mutations in CD4+ large granular lymphocyte leukemia. Study results and caveats: CD4-sorted patient repertoires seemed more clonal than healthy CD4+ repertoires.

The survey-level immunoSEQ assay was used. Some clones are missing from TCRdb's copy, which holds only in-frame ones; the method was immunoSEQ multiplex PCR. The table lists 30,000 to 35,000 clones, 81% of them singletons. The CDR3 has 18 residues. Germline CDR1 and CDR2: SGHTA and FQGNSA. V shed 4 bases and J 5 bases; nucleotides not matched to a gene: 9. The receptor was derived from a human donor in good health. Sequencing was performed on CD4+ T cells from blood buffy coats. The chain is built from TRBV7-2 and TRBJ2-2; 14 bases are a match to TRBD2. In DNA, the CDR3 is TGTGCCAGCAGCTCACCGGGACTAGCGGGAGTAGGGACCGGGGAGCTGTTTTTT. Its protein product is CASSSPGLAGVGTGELFF.